Included here is one T cell receptor (beta chain) sequence, with context. This sample was taken from a study of blood T cell repertoires in COVID-19. The data were produced by immunoSEQ multiplex PCR, yet TCRdb's version contains in-frame clones alone and is incomplete. The sample holds 20,000 to 30,000 clones, 81% seen once. The V and J ends lost 4 bases and 3 bases, in that order; junction bases with no gene match: 11. CDR3 length: 16 amino acids. The germline V gene encodes CDR1 LGHNA and CDR2 YNFKEQ. This rearrangement joins TRBV4-2 to TRBJ2-5; 7 bases align to TRBD1. The sample consisted of peripheral blood. The receptor was isolated from a man aged 65-85 years with acute or convalescent COVID-19. Here the CDR3 DNA reads TGTGCCAGCAGCCCAACCGGGACAGTTGACAAAGAGACCCAGTACTTC. Translation: CASSPTGTVDKETQYF.